The following is a TCR beta chain sequence with its context. Primers: 60 Vbeta forward and 13 Jbeta reverse. TCRdb's table, derived via immunoSEQ multiplex PCR, lists solely in-frame clones and lacks some. The sample includes about 160,000 clones, around 77% of them seen just once. These data come from a study of cytomegalovirus exposure and HLA in healthy donors. The origin of this receptor is a man in his fifties or sixties in good health and CMV-seronegative. The sequenced sample consisted of PBMCs.

Here the CDR3 reads CASSQEEGEGRNTIYF. The CDR3 nucleotides read TGCGCCAGCAGCCAAGAGGAGGGTGAGGGCCGAAACACCATATATTTT. The J gene is TRBJ1-3, the V gene TRBV4-3; D uncertain. The CDR3 runs to 16 residues. The V gene's germline CDR1 is LGHNA and CDR2 YSLEER. Trimming stripped 0 bases from V and 5 bases from J, with 14 bases between.